The present T cell receptor (beta chain) was sequenced within a study of T cell responses to AZD1222 COVID-19 vaccine. Profiled with immunoSEQ multiplex PCR; TCRdb holds only in-frame clones, not every one. Among fewer than 130,000 clones listed, roughly 92% were seen once. The ends were cut back, 1 base at V and 3 bases at J, with 6 bases in the middle. Germline CDR1 is SNHLY and CDR2 is FYNNEI. The CDR3 has 13 amino acids. Study results and limitations: Reportedly, close to half of spike-specific TCRs are directed against unmutated variant regions. Clonal diversity was possibly underestimated, and white British individuals and females predominated among donors.

To note about this clone: What it binds is unknown.

The source is an adult who received the AZD1222 COVID-19 vaccine. The chain carries TRBV2 and TRBJ1-2; the D gene is possibly TRBD1 (5 bases). The sample was peripheral blood, taken 28 days after the second AZD1222 dose. CDR3 sequence: CASSEGGDYGYTF. The CDR3 DNA reads as TGTGCCAGCAGTGAAGGGGGGGACTATGGCTACACCTTC.